This T cell receptor (beta chain) originates from a study of CD8 T cells in Susac syndrome. The germline V and J ends were trimmed by 3 bases and 7 bases, with 13 bases remaining between them. The CDR3 extends over 15 amino acids. Reverse transcription of roughly 0.45 to 1 ug RNA used random hexamers. TCRdb recomputed calls from the immunoSEQ multiplex PCR reads with MiXCR, one row per CDR3 protein. The table has approximately 190,000 distinct CDR3 sequences, about 94% seen once. This chain uses TRBV12-3 or TRBV12-4 with TRBJ1-6; possible D gene TRBD1, 6 bases. The sample was CD4+ T cells from PBMCs. The source of this sequence is a human donor in good health. CDR3 nucleotides: TGTGCCAGCAGTTTGCGGGGGGCGCGAAATTCACCCCTCCACTTT. Translated, it gives CASSLRGARNSPLHF.